This entry lists 22 T cell receptor beta chains sequenced from one sample in a study of blood T cell repertoires in COVID-19. Using immunoSEQ multiplex PCR, the repertoire was profiled, and TCRdb retains in-frame clones only, with some absent. Of 200,000 to 300,000 clones detected, around 87% appear once; the ten largest clones hold more than 4.5%. The specimen was peripheral blood. The receptor source for this set is a woman in her sixties with COVID-19, enrolled during active disease.

J is TRBJ1-4 and V is TRBV18; D is uncertain. From germline, CDR1 is KGHSH and CDR2 LQKENI. The CDR3 has 13 residues. V lost 5 bases, J lost 8 bases, and 12 bases lay in between. The CDR3 loop reads CASSLTLGEKLFF. The CDR3 region has the DNA TGTGCCAGCTCATTAACCCTCGGGGAAAAACTGTTTTTT.

This chain uses TRBV9 with TRBJ2-7; 9 positions match TRBD1. Trimming at V came to 4 bases and at J to 5 bases, leaving 10 bases not matched to a gene. The germline V gene encodes CDR1 SGDLS and CDR2 YYNGEE. The CDR3 is made up of 15 amino acids. The CDR3 is CASSIGQGSYNEQYF. The CDR3 nucleotides are TGTGCCAGCAGCATAGGACAGGGGAGTTATAACGAGCAGTACTTC.

This chain uses TRBV30 with TRBJ1-4; TRBD1 agrees at 10 bases. Per germline, CDR1 GTSNPN and CDR2 SVGIG (reference sequence). The CDR3 is made up of 15 amino acids. After removal of 7 bases from V and 7 bases from J, the junction contained 12 bases not matched to a gene. The CDR3 region has the DNA TGTGCCTACTTACCGGGACAGGGGATTTTTGAAAAACTGTTTTTT. As protein: CAYLPGQGIFEKLFF.

This chain joins TRBV7-9 and TRBJ1-1, with 7 bases that match TRBD1. The V gene's germline CDR1 is SEHNR and CDR2 FQNEAQ (reference sequence). CDR3 length: 15 residues. The trim removed 5 bases at V and 1 base at J, leaving 7 bases unmatched. Written as DNA, the CDR3 is TGTGCCAGCAGCCACGACGACAGGGCGAACACTGAAGCTTTCTTT. Protein: CASSHDDRANTEAFF.

The chain combines TRBV5-1 with TRBJ1-3; D is ambiguous. Trimming removed 4 bases from V and 0 bases from J, with 14 bases in between. The germline gives CDR1 SGHRS, CDR2 YFSETQ. This CDR3 spans 16 amino acids. The CDR3 DNA is TGCGCCAGCAGCCCTAGACGGATGAGCTCTGGAAACACCATATATTTT. Protein sequence: CASSPRRMSSGNTIYF.

This clone came up once. The chain links TRBV29-1 to TRBJ1-2, with TRBD1 as a possible D gene (5 bases). There are 13 residues in the CDR3. Germline loops: CDR1 SQVTM, CDR2 ANQGSEA. V dropped 6 bases and J dropped 5 bases, with 16 bases sitting between them. The CDR3 is CSVRQSLGYGYTF. The CDR3 nucleotides read TGCAGCGTACGACAGTCTCTCGGATATGGCTACACCTTC.

The CDR3 sequence is CASSLTTEGVGTQYF. The CDR3 coding sequence is TGCGCCAGCAGCTTGACCACCGAGGGGGTAGGGACCCAGTACTTC. The V gene is TRBV5-1, the J gene TRBJ2-5, with D possibly TRBD1 on 6 matching bases. From germline, CDR1 is SGHRS and CDR2 YFSETQ. The CDR3 runs to 15 residues. V gave up 1 base and J gave up 7 bases, with 17 bases separating them.

The chain recombines TRBV9 with TRBJ2-5; the D gene is possibly TRBD1 (5 bases). The CDR3 length is 13 residues. Germline-derived CDR1 and CDR2 are SGDLS and YYNGEE. V was clipped by 0 bases and J by 2 bases, with 5 bases between them. CDR3 DNA: TGTGCCAGCAGCGTAGGACAGCAAGAGACCCAGTACTTC. It is translated as CASSVGQQETQYF. Filled out from reference TRBV9 and TRBJ2-5, the complete variable domain reads DSGVTQTPKHLITATGQRVTLRCSPRSGDLSVYWYQQSLDQGLQFLIQYYNGEERAKGNILERFSAQQFPDLHSELNLSSLELGDSALYFCASSVGQQETQYFGPGTRLLVL.

This clone has only one observation. Other DNA sequences in this sample translate to the same CDR3. V and J are TRBV6-5 and TRBJ1-1; D is unresolved. V was trimmed by 0 bases and J by 0 bases, leaving 5 bases between them. CDR1 is MNHEY and CDR2 is SVGAGI in the germline V gene. CDR3 size: 14 residues. CDR3 in amino acids: CASSYSRLNTEAFF. Here the CDR3 DNA reads TGTGCCAGCAGTTACTCCCGGTTGAACACTGAAGCTTTCTTT.

The chain recombines TRBV6-2 or TRBV6-3 with TRBJ2-1; 12 bases line up with TRBD2. CDR3 length: 15 amino acids. From germline, CDR1 is MNHEY and CDR2 SVGEGT. V was pared by 5 bases and J by 7 bases, with 6 bases of the junction left unmatched. The CDR3 spells CASSRLAGVRNEQFF. Written as DNA, the CDR3 is TGTGCCAGCAGTCGACTAGCGGGAGTGAGGAATGAGCAGTTCTTC.

This clone was seen just once. J is TRBJ1-1 and V is TRBV7-3, with TRBD1 matching 7 bases. In germline, CDR1 is SGHTA, CDR2 FQGTGA. The V and J ends lost 2 bases and 0 bases, in that order; junction bases with no gene match: 3. CDR3 length equals 15 residues. In DNA, the CDR3 is TGTGCCAGCAGCTTAGACAGGGCCCTGAACACTGAAGCTTTCTTT. It encodes CASSLDRALNTEAFF.

The rearrangement uses TRBV2 and TRBJ2-2, with D possibly being TRBD1 (7 bases). The germline V gene encodes CDR1 SNHLY and CDR2 FYNNEI. The CDR3 has 17 residues. The V end lost 6 bases, the J end lost 5 bases, and 22 bases lay between the germline ends. The CDR3 is CASSSLPLQGRTGELFF. The DNA of the CDR3 is TGTGCCAGCAGCAGCCTCCCCCTACAGGGGAGGACCGGGGAGCTGTTTTTT.

This clone is a singleton in its sample. The V and J genes are TRBV7-9 and TRBJ2-7; 7 nucleotides line up with TRBD1. The junction had 6 bases not matched to a gene; V was cut back by 4 bases and J by 3 bases. This CDR3 spans 14 amino acids. CDR1 SEHNR and CDR2 FQNEAQ come from the germline V gene (reference sequence). In nucleotides, the CDR3 is TGTGCCAGCAGCTCCCCGACAGGGTTCTACGAGCAGTACTTC. Protein: CASSSPTGFYEQYF.

The rearrangement links TRBV3-1 (or the pseudogene TRBV3-2) to TRBJ1-5; 9 bases agree with TRBD1. CDR1 and CDR2 from the germline V gene are LGHDT and YNNKEL (reference sequence). The CDR3 covers 15 residues. The trim removed 1 base at V and 3 bases at J, leaving 1 base unmatched. CDR3 amino acids: CASSQGTGVNQPQHF. The CDR3 DNA sequence: TGTGCCAGCAGCCAAGGGACAGGGGTCAATCAGCCCCAGCATTTT.

The CDR3 reads CASSQAPGTYNEQFF. The CDR3, as DNA: TGTGCCAGCAGCCAGGCCCCAGGGACCTACAATGAGCAGTTCTTC. The chain couples TRBV3-1 (or the pseudogene TRBV3-2) to TRBJ2-1; the D gene is possibly TRBD1 (5 bases). The germline V gene encodes CDR1 LGHDT and CDR2 YNNKEL (reference sequence). V was shortened by 3 bases and J by 2 bases, with 11 bases between the two germline ends. CDR3 length equals 15 residues.

The chain joins TRBV11-2 to TRBJ2-7; 9 bases map to TRBD2. Germline lookup yields CDR1 SGHAT and CDR2 FQNNGV. This CDR3 region has 17 residues. V was pared by 0 bases and J by 7 bases, with 13 bases of the junction left unmatched. The CDR3 sequence: CASSLDVAGGPLDEQYF. The CDR3 region has the DNA TGTGCCAGCAGCTTAGATGTGGCGGGAGGGCCTTTGGATGAGCAGTACTTC.

This clone was found a few times. This chain joins TRBV6-5 and TRBJ1-5; 7 nucleotides match TRBD1. V dropped 5 bases and J dropped 4; count of bases not matched to a gene: 8. CDR3 length: 15 amino acids. CDR1 is MNHEY, CDR2 SVGAGI, per germline. CDR3 in DNA: TGTGCCAGCAGTAGGGACAGTGGGTCGAATCAGCCCCAGCATTTT. Its translation is CASSRDSGSNQPQHF.

The chain is built from TRBV11-2 and TRBJ1-4, with D maybe TRBD1 (5 bases). The V gene's germline CDR1 is SGHAT and CDR2 FQNNGV. V lost 5 bases and J lost 7, with 20 bases in between. This CDR3 contains 16 residues. The CDR3 sequence: CASSLSGAGRGEKLFF. In nucleotides, the CDR3 is TGTGCCAGCAGCCTGAGTGGGGCAGGGAGGGGTGAAAAACTGTTTTTT. Using reference TRBV11-2 and TRBJ1-4 for the parts outside the CDR3, the full variable domain is EAGVAQSPRYKIIEKRQSVAFWCNPISGHATLYWYQQILGQGPKLLIQFQNNGVVDDSQLPKDRFSAERLKGVDSTLKIQPAKLEDSAVYLCASSLSGAGRGEKLFFGSGTQLSVL.

The J gene is TRBJ1-5, the V gene TRBV21-1; the DNA was not used to check the table's D call, TRBD1. TRBV21-1 is assigned pseudogene status. The CDR3 extends over 17 amino acids. CDR3 sequence: CASSAVLDRSSNQPQHF. CDR3 sequence (DNA): TGTGCCAGCAGCGCAGTCTTGGACAGGTCTAGCAATCAGCCCCAGCATTTT.

This clone was counted a few times. The CDR3 coding sequence is TGTGCCAGCAGCTCTGGTCGCGCTAGCGGGAGCTGGTCGGGCAATGAGCAGTTCTTC. It specifies CASSSGRASGSWSGNEQFF. The rearrangement joins TRBV11-3 to TRBJ2-1, with 10 bases identical to TRBD2. V gave up 4 bases and J gave up 6 bases; unmatched junction bases: 18. The CDR3 loop spans 19 amino acids. Germline CDR1 is SGHNT and CDR2 is YENEEA.

The rearrangement joins TRBV5-6 to TRBJ2-7; D is possibly TRBD1 (5 bases). The CDR3 length is 15 residues. Germline V CDR1 and CDR2: SGHDT, YYEEEE. Trimming shortened V by 4 bases and J by 2 bases, and 16 bases separated the two germline ends. The CDR3 DNA reads as TGTGCCAGCAGCACGGCCGCAGGGCGGACCTACGAGCAGTACTTC. Translating gives CASSTAAGRTYEQYF.

The chain has TRBV18 and TRBJ1-3; TRBD1 aligns across 7 bases. Germline lookup yields CDR1 KGHSH and CDR2 LQKENI. This CDR3 contains 16 residues. V shed 3 bases and J 0 bases; nucleotides not matched to a gene: 5. The CDR3 DNA sequence: TGTGCCAGCTCACCGACAGGGCCTGGCTCTGGAAACACCATATATTTT. Translating gives CASSPTGPGSGNTIYF.